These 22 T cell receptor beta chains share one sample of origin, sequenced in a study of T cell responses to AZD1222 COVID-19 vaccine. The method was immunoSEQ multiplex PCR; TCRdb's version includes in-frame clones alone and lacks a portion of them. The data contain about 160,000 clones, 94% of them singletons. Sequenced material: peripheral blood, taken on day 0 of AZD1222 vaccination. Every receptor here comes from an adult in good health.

In DNA, the CDR3 is TGTGCCAGCAGTCCGGGACTAGCAGGCGAGCAGTACGTC. This encodes CASSPGLAGEQYV. The chain carries TRBV25-1 and TRBJ2-7; 9 bases are a match to TRBD2. The J segment lost 6 bases and the V segment lost 5 bases, leaving 5 bases of the junction unmatched. Germline lookup yields CDR1 MGHDK and CDR2 SYGVNS. The CDR3 is 13 amino acids.

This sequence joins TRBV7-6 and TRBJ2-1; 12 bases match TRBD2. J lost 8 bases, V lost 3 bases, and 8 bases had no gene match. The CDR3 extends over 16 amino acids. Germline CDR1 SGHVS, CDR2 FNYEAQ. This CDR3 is CASSLTSSGGVDEQFF. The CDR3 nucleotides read TGTGCCAGCAGCTTGACATCTAGCGGGGGGGTCGATGAGCAGTTCTTC.

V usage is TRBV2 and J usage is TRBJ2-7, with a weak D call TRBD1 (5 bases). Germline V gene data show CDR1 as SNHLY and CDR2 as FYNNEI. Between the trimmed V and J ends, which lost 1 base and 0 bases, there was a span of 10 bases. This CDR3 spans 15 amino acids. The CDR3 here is CASSEGTMTSYEQYV. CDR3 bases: TGTGCCAGCAGTGAAGGGACAATGACCTCCTACGAGCAGTACGTC.

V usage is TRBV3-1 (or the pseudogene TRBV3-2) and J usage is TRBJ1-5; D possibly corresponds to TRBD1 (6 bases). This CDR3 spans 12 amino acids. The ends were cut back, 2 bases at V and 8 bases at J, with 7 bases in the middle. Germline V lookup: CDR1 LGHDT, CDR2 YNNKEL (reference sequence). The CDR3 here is CASSQSGEPQHF. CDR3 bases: TGTGCCAGCAGCCAATCAGGGGAGCCCCAGCATTTT.

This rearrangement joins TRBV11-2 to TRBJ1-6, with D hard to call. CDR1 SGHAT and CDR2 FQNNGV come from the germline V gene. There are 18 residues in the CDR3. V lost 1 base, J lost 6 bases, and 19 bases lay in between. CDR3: CASSLAFSGVNSNSPLHF. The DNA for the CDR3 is TGTGCCAGCAGCTTAGCTTTTTCAGGCGTAAACTCTAATTCACCCCTCCACTTT.

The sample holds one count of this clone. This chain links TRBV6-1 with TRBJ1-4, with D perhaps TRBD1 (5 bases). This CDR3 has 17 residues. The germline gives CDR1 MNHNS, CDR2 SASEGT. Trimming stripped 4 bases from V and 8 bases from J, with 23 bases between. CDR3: CASSGNRGPDLREKLFF. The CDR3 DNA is TGTGCCAGCAGTGGAAACCGGGGCCCCGACCTTCGGGAAAAACTGTTTTTT.

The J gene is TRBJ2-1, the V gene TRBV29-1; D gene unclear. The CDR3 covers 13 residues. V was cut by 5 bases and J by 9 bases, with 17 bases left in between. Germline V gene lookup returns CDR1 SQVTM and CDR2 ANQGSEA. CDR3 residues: CSVQAPSLGEQFF. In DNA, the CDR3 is TGCAGCGTTCAGGCCCCCTCCTTGGGTGAGCAGTTCTTC.

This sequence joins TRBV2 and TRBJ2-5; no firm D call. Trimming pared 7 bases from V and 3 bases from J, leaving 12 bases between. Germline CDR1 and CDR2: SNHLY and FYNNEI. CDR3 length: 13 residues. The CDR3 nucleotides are TGTGCCAGCATCAGGACGGGCAAAGAGACCCAGTACTTC. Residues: CASIRTGKETQYF.

The CDR3 DNA follows: TGTGCCAGCAGCCCGGGACAGAGAGTTTACTATGGCTACACCTTC. Protein: CASSPGQRVYYGYTF. This chain connects TRBV7-8 to TRBJ1-2; the match to TRBD1 covers 7 bases. Germline V gene sequence: CDR1 SGHVS, CDR2 FQNEAQ. Trimming removed 5 bases from V and 3 bases from J; junction bases left unmatched: 9. This CDR3 is built from 15 residues.

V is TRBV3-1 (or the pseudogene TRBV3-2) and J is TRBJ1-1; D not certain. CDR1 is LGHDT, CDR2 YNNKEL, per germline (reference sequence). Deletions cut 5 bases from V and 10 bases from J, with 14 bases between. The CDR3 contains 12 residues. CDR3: CASSWGGRVAFF. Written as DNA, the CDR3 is TGTGCCAGCAGCTGGGGAGGGAGGGTAGCTTTCTTT.

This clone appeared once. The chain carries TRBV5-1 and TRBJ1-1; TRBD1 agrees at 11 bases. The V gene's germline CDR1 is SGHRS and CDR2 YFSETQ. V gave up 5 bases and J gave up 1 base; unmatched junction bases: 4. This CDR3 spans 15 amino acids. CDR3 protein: CASRQGQGENTEAFF. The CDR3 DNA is TGCGCCAGCAGACAGGGACAGGGGGAGAACACTGAAGCTTTCTTT.

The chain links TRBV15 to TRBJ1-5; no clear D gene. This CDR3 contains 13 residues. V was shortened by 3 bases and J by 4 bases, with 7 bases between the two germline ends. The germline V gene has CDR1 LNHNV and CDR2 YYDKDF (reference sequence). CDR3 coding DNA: TGTGCCACCAGCAGTCGAGGGAATCAGCCCCAGCATTTT. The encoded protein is CATSSRGNQPQHF.

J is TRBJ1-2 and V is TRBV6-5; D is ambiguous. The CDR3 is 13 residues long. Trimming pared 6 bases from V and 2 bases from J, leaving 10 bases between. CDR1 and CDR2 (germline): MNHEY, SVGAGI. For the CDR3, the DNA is TGTGCCAGCAGCGCCTCGCGAAACTATGGCTACACCTTC. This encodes CASSASRNYGYTF.

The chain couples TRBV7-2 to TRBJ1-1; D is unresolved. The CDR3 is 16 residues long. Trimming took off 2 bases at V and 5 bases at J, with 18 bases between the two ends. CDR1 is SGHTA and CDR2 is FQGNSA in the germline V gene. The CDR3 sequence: CASSLILGGLSTEAFF. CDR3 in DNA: TGTGCCAGCAGCTTAATTCTTGGAGGCCTTTCAACTGAAGCTTTCTTT.

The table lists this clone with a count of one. The CDR3 DNA reads TGCAGCGTTGAAGATCCCGGGTTGCGGGGCTACACCTTC. Protein product: CSVEDPGLRGYTF. The rearrangement uses TRBV29-1 and TRBJ1-2, with D uncertain. Per germline, CDR1 SQVTM and CDR2 ANQGSEA. The length of the CDR3 is 13 residues. Trimming stripped 0 bases from V and 8 bases from J, with 13 bases between.

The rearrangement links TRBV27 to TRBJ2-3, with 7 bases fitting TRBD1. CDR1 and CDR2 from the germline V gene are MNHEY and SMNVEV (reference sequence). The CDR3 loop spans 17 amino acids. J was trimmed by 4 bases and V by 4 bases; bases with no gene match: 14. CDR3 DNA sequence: TGTGCCAGCAGTTACGAAAGGGGGCTAGGGGGTGCAGATACGCAGTATTTT. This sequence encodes CASSYERGLGGADTQYF.

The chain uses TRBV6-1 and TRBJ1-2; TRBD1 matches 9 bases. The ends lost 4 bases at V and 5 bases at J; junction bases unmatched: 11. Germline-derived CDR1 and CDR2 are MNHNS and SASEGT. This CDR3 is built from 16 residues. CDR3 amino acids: CASSGGQGGFRYGYTF. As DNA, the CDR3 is TGTGCCAGCAGTGGGGGACAGGGCGGTTTTCGTTATGGCTACACCTTC.

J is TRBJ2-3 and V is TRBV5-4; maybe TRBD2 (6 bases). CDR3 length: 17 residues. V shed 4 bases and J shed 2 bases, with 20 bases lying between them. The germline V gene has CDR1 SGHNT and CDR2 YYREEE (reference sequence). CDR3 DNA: TGTGCCAGCAGCCGGGGCCTCGCTAGCGCAAACACAGATACGCAGTATTTT. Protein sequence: CASSRGLASANTDTQYF.

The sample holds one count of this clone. The CDR3 loop reads CASSRTGSEQFF. As DNA, the CDR3 is TGTGCCAGCAGCCGCACGGGGAGTGAGCAGTTCTTC. The chain couples TRBV11-2 to TRBJ2-1; D might be TRBD2 (5 bases). Trimming removed 5 bases from V and 9 bases from J, with 11 bases in between. The CDR3 consists of 12 residues. Germline CDR1 and CDR2: SGHAT and FQNNGV.

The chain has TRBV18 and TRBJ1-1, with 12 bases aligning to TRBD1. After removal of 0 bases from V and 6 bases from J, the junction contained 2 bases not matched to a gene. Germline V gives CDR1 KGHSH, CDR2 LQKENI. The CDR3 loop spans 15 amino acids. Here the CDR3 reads CASSPPGTGGPEAFF. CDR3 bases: TGTGCCAGCTCACCACCCGGGACAGGGGGCCCTGAAGCTTTCTTT. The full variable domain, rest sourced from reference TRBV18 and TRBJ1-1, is NAGVMQNPRHLVRRRGQEARLRCSPMKGHSHVYWYRQLPEEGLKFMVYLQKENIIDESGMPKERFSAEFPKEGPSILRIQQVVRGDSAAYFCASSPPGTGGPEAFFGQGTRLTVV.

The CDR3 coding sequence is TGCGCCAGCAGACCCCCCAGGGGGAAAGAGACCCAGTACTTC. Amino acid sequence: CASRPPRGKETQYF. V gene TRBV5-1 combines with J gene TRBJ2-5; TRBD1 aligns across 7 bases. The CDR3 covers 14 residues. Germline trimming cut 5 bases from V and 3 bases from J; bases unmatched to any gene: 7. The germline V gene encodes CDR1 SGHRS and CDR2 YFSETQ.

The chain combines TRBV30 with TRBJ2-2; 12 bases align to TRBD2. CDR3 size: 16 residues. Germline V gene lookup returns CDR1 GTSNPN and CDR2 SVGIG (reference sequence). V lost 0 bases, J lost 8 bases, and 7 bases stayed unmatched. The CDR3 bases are TGTGCCTGGAGTGTAGGACTAGCGGGGAGCTCGGGGGAGCTGTTTTTT. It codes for CAWSVGLAGSSGELFF. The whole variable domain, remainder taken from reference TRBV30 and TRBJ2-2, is SQTIHQWPATLVQPVGSPLSLECTVEGTSNPNLYWYRQAAGRGLQLLFYSVGIGQISSEVPQNLSASRPQDRQFILSSKKLLLSDSGFYLCAWSVGLAGSSGELFFGEGSRLTVL.